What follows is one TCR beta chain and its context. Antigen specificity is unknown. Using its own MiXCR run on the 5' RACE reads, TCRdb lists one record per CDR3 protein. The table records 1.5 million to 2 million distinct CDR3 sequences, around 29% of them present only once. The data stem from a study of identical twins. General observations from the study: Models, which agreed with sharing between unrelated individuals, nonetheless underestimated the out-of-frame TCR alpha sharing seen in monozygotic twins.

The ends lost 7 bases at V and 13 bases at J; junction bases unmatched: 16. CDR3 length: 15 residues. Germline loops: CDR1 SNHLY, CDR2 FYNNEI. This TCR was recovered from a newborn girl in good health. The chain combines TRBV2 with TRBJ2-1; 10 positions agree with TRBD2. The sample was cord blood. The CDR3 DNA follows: TGTGCCAGCACCCTAGCGGGGGCCCAGGGAGAGACCCAGTTCTTC. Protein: CASTLAGAQGETQFF.